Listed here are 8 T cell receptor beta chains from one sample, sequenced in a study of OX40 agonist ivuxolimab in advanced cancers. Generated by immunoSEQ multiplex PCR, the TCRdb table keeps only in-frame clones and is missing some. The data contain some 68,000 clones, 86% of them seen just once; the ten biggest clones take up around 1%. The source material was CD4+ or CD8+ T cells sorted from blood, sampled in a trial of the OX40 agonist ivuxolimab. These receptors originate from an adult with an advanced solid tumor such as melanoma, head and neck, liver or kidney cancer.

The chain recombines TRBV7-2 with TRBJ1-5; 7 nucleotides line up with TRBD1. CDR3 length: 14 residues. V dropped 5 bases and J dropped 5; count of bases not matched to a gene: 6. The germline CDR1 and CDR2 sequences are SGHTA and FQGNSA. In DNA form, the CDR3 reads TGTGCCAGCAGCCCCGGGACAGAGTATCAGCCCCAGCATTTT. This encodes CASSPGTEYQPQHF.

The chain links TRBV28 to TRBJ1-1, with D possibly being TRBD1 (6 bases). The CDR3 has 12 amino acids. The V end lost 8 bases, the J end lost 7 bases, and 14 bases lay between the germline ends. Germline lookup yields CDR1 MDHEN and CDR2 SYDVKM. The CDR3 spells CASSGTPSEAFF. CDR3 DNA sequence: TGTGCCAGCTCCGGGACACCAAGTGAAGCTTTCTTT. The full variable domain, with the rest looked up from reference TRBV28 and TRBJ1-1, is DVKVTQSSRYLVKRTGEKVFLECVQDMDHENMFWYRQDPGLGLRLIYFSYDVKMKEKGDIPEGYSVSREKKERFSLILESASTNQTSMYLCASSGTPSEAFFGQGTRLTVV.

The CDR3 spells CASSANLGQETQYF. The CDR3 region has the DNA TGTGCCAGCAGCGCCAACTTGGGGCAAGAGACCCAGTACTTC. The rearrangement joins TRBV4-2 to TRBJ2-5; the D is unclear. The germline V gene encodes CDR1 LGHNA and CDR2 YNFKEQ. The CDR3 has 14 residues. Trimming took off 5 bases at V and 2 bases at J, with 12 bases between the two ends.

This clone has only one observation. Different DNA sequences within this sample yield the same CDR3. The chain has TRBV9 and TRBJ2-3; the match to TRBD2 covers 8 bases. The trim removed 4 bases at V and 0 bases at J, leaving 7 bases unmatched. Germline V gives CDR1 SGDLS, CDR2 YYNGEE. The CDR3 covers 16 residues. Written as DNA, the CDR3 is TGTGCCAGCAGCCCGTCTCGCGGGAGGAGCACAGATACGCAGTATTTT. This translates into CASSPSRGRSTDTQYF.

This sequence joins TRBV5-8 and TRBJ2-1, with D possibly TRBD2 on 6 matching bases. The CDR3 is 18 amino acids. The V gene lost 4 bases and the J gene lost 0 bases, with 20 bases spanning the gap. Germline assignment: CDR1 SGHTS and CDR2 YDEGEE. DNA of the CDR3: TGTGCCAGCAGCCTCTTCGGGACTTACACTAGCTCCTACAATGAGCAGTTCTTC. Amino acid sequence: CASSLFGTYTSSYNEQFF.

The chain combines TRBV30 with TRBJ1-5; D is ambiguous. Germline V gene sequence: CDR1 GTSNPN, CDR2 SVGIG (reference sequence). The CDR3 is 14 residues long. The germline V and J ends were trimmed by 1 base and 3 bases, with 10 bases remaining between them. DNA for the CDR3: TGTGCCTGGAGTGGAGGGAACAACAATCAGCCCCAGCATTTT. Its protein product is CAWSGGNNNQPQHF. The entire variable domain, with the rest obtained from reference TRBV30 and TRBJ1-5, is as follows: SQTIHQWPATLVQPVGSPLSLECTVEGTSNPNLYWYRQAAGRGLQLLFYSVGIGQISSEVPQNLSASRPQDRQFILSSKKLLLSDSGFYLCAWSGGNNNQPQHFGDGTRLSIL.

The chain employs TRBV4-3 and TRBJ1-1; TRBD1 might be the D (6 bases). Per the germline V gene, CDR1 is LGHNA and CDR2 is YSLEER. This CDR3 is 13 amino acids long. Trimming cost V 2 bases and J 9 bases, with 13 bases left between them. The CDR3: CASSQNRGTKAFF. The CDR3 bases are TGCGCCAGCAGCCAAAATCGGGGGACAAAAGCTTTCTTT.

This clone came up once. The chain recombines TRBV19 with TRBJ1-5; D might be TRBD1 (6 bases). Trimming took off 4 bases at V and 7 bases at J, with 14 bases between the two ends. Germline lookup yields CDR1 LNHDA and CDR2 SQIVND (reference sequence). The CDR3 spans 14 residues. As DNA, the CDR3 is TGTGCCAGTAGTACGAGCACAGGGAAACAGCCCCAGCATTTT. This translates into CASSTSTGKQPQHF.